The clone carrying this T cell receptor beta chain was seen repeatedly, ten times or more. Antigen specificity is unknown. The data were obtained in a study of molecular identifiers for immune sequencing clone quantification. Across the study: In replicates, RNA from around 20,000 or 100,000 naive CD8 cells was divided five ways and four parts were sequenced.

Study outcomes and limitations: Reportedly, one cell's Jurkat TCR RNA was detected within 1,200,000 naive CD8 cells. Underestimated sizes of highly expanded clones could result from identical TCR molecules that share a barcode.

Each CDR3 protein gets one entry after TCRdb re-called the PCR reads with MiXCR. The sample includes approximately 680,000 distinct CDR3 sequences, roughly 27% of them seen just once. Libraries of naive CD8 T cells were made from roughly 20,000 to 1,000,000 sorted cells. They used 10%, 30% or 50% RNA. Germline assignment: CDR1 SGHVS and CDR2 FNYEAQ. V was shortened by 1 base and J by 1 base, with 13 bases between the two germline ends. The CDR3 contains 16 residues. This receptor was identified in a human donor in good health. Some libraries in this study had Jurkat cell RNA spiked in. The chain recombines TRBV7-6 with TRBJ1-1; D not resolved. The sample was naive CD8+ T cells from blood, with Jurkat cell RNA spiked in. Subset defined: FACS-sorted CD8+CD4-CCR7+CD45RA+ naive T cells. DNA of the CDR3: TGTGCCAGCAGCTTAGGCGTGTGGCAGGAGAACACTGAAGCTTTCTTT. Protein sequence: CASSLGVWQENTEAFF.